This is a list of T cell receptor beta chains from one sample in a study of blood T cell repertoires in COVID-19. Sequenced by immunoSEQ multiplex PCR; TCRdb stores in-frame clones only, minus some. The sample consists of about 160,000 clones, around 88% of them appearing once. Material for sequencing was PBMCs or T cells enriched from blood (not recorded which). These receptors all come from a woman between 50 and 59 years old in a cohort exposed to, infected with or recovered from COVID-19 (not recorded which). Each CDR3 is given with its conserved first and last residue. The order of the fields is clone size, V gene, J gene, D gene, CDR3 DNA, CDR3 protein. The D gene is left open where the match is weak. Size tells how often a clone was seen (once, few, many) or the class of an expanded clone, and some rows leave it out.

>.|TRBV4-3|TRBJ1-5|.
TGCGCCAGCAGCCAAGATTTTCAGAGGATCCTGCCCCAGCATTTT
CASSQDFQRILPQHF
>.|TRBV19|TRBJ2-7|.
TGTGCCAGTAGTATAGATGGGGCAGGGTACGGCGAGCAGTACTTC
CASSIDGAGYGEQYF
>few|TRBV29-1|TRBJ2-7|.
TGCAGCGCTACGACAGGATCCTACGAGCAGTACTTC
CSATTGSYEQYF
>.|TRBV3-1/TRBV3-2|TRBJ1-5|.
TGTGCCAGCAGCCGTGACAGAAATCAGCCCCAGCATTTT
CASSRDRNQPQHF
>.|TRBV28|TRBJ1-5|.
TGTGCCAGCAGTTCAACAAACTACCGGCCCCAGCATTTT
CASSSTNYRPQHF
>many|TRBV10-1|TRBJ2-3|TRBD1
TGCGCCAGCAGCATAAAACCGGGACAGGGGCCCGCAGATACGCAGTATTTT
CASSIKPGQGPADTQYF
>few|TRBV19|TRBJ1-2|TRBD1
TGTGCCAGTAGTCCCCCGGGACAGCTTCAGTATGGCTACACCTTC
CASSPPGQLQYGYTF
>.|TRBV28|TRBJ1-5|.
TGTGCCAGGGATACAGGACACCACGATAGCAATCAGCCCCAGCATTTT
CARDTGHHDSNQPQHF
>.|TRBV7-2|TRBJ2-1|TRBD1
TGTGCCAGCAGCTTTGGGACAGAGTCCTACAATGAGCAGTTCTTC
CASSFGTESYNEQFF
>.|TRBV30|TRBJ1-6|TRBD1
TGTGCCTGGAGTAAAGGGGGCGCCTTCTATAATTCACCCCTCCACTTT
CAWSKGGAFYNSPLHF
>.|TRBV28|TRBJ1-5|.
TGTGCCAGCACCCCTTTAGGGGGAACTACAGGAGGCCAGCCCCAGCATTTT
CASTPLGGTTGGQPQHF
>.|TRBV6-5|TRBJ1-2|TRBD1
TGTGCCAGCAACACAGGGGATGGGGGAAATTATGGCTACACCTTC
CASNTGDGGNYGYTF
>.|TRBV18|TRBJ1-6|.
TGTGCCAGCTCACCGATTGCCGAAGCGGGATCACCCCTCCACTTT
CASSPIAEAGSPLHF
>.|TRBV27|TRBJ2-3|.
TGTGCCAGCACCCTAAGCACAGGAACATTGCCCCTTAACCAGTATTTT
CASTLSTGTLPLNQYF
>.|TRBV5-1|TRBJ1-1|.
TGCGCCAGCAGCCGGGCGGACCGGGGGACTGAAGCTTTCTTT
CASSRADRGTEAFF
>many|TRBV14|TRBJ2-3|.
TGTGCCAGCAGCCAAGATCTCTTTTGGGGGGCAGATACGCAGTATTTT
CASSQDLFWGADTQYF
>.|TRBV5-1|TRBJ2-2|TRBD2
TGCGCCAGCAGCTTGGGTCTAGCGGGGGTGATCGGGGAGCTGTTTTTT
CASSLGLAGVIGELFF
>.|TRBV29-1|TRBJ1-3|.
TGCAGCGCTACTCCGGGACTCAACTCTGGAAACACCATATATTTT
CSATPGLNSGNTIYF
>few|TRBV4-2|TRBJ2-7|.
TGTGCCAGCAGCCAAGGTATTGCCTACGAGCAGTACTTC
CASSQGIAYEQYF
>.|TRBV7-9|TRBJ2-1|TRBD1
TGTGCCAGCAGCTCCTCGATACATCTGGGACAGGCCAATGAGCAGTTCTTC
CASSSSIHLGQANEQFF
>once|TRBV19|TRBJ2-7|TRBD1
TGTGCCAGTAGTCGACAGGGCTCCTACGAGCAGTACTTC
CASSRQGSYEQYF
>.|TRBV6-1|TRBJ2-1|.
TGTGCCAGCAGTGAGCCTAGCTACAATGAGCAGTTCTTC
CASSEPSYNEQFF